The 28 T cell receptor beta chains below were found in one sample sequenced in a study of identical twins. TCRdb itself ran the 5' RACE reads through MiXCR, one entry per CDR3 protein. The repertoire holds over 600,000 distinct CDR3 sequences, with 21% as singletons. These sequences were also reported in another study, on T cells expressing NK-cell markers.

The specimen was PBMCs. These receptors originate from a woman aged 18-30 years in good health.

This sequence joins TRBV6-1 and TRBJ1-2; D ambiguous. Deletions cut 0 bases from V and 4 bases from J, with 6 bases between. The CDR3 has 13 amino acids. Germline lookup yields CDR1 MNHNS and CDR2 SASEGT. CDR3 DNA: TGTGCCAGCAGTGAAGCGGACCGCTATGGCTACACCTTC. Its translation is CASSEADRYGYTF.

The rearrangement uses TRBV18 and TRBJ2-5; 13 nucleotides align to TRBD2. The CDR3 has 17 amino acids. Germline assignment: CDR1 KGHSH and CDR2 LQKENI. With 4 bases clipped from V and 0 bases from J, the junction kept 5 bases outside the gene matches. CDR3 residues: CASSLGLAGPYQETQYF. CDR3 bases: TGTGCCAGCTCACTGGGACTAGCGGGGCCCTACCAAGAGACCCAGTACTTC.

Only a few counts were recorded for this clonotype. V gene TRBV11-2 combines with J gene TRBJ2-5, with D hard to call. This CDR3 has 14 amino acids. Per germline, CDR1 SGHAT and CDR2 FQNNGV. V lost 2 bases and J lost 1, with 8 bases in between. The CDR3 DNA is TGTGCCAGCAGCTTAATGAGGTCCCAAGAGACCCAGTACTTC. Its protein product is CASSLMRSQETQYF.

The genes are TRBV18 and TRBJ2-2, with D hard to call. Trimming took 1 base from V and 6 from J, leaving 15 bases between them. Germline CDR1 KGHSH, CDR2 LQKENI. This CDR3 region has 16 residues. CDR3 sequence reads: CASSPQSTRTPGELFF. The CDR3 region has the DNA TGTGCCAGCTCACCACAGAGCACGCGCACCCCCGGGGAGCTGTTTTTT.

Ten or more counts support this clonotype. The gene calls are TRBV7-9 and TRBJ1-1; D ambiguous. The germline V and J ends were trimmed by 5 bases and 4 bases, with 20 bases remaining between them. Per germline, CDR1 SEHNR and CDR2 FQNEAQ (reference sequence). This CDR3 is 16 amino acids long. The CDR3 region is CASSQKGAQEGTEAFF. CDR3 in DNA: TGTGCCAGCAGCCAAAAGGGAGCCCAGGAAGGCACTGAAGCTTTCTTT.

The gene calls are TRBV21-1 and TRBJ2-5; the listed D gene, TRBD2, was not tested against the DNA. TRBV21-1 is annotated as a pseudogene. The CDR3 spans 16 residues. The CDR3 spells CASGPGLVGYQETQYF. The CDR3 DNA reads as TGTGCCAGCGGCCCCGGGCTAGTCGGGTACCAAGAGACCCAGTACTTC.

The chain employs TRBV4-1 and TRBJ2-1; unclear D gene. With 3 bases removed from V and 2 bases from J, the gap between germline ends came to 11 bases. Germline V gives CDR1 MGHRA, CDR2 YSYEKL. There are 15 residues in the CDR3. In DNA, the CDR3 is TGCGCCAGCAGCCAGCTTACGTTGACCTACAATGAGCAGTTCTTC. Amino acids: CASSQLTLTYNEQFF.

This clonotype is classed as medium-sized (0.01 to 0.1%). The V call is TRBV20-1, the J call TRBJ2-3; the match to TRBD2 covers 8 bases. V lost 2 bases and J lost 4; bases outside the gene matches: 8. CDR3 size: 15 residues. CDR1 and CDR2 (germline): DFQATT, SNEGSKA (reference sequence). The CDR3 spells CSARPVSGVPDTQYF. For the CDR3, the DNA is TGCAGTGCTAGACCGGTTAGCGGGGTCCCAGATACGCAGTATTTT.

This chain connects TRBV10-3 to TRBJ1-1, with D maybe TRBD1 (5 bases). The CDR3 totals 13 residues. V was clipped by 8 bases and J by 1 base, with 11 bases between them. The germline V gene has CDR1 ENHRY and CDR2 SYGVKD. The CDR3 region has the DNA TGTGCCATCGGAGCAGGGTGGAACACTGAAGCTTTCTTT. Translation: CAIGAGWNTEAFF.

V and J are TRBV4-3 and TRBJ2-7; 10 bases fit TRBD1. V trimming: 4 bases; J trimming: 3 bases; junction bases outside the gene matches: 12. The CDR3 covers 17 residues. The germline gives CDR1 LGHNA, CDR2 YSLEER. CDR3 residues: CASSLLTGTGVYYEQYF. CDR3 DNA sequence: TGCGCCAGCAGCCTACTTACCGGGACAGGGGTATACTACGAGCAGTACTTC.

This clonotype came up a few times. This chain connects TRBV5-1 to TRBJ2-1; no clear D. The germline CDR1 and CDR2 sequences are SGHRS and YFSETQ. The CDR3 runs to 14 residues. V was cut by 0 bases and J by 7 bases, with 11 bases left in between. The CDR3 here is CASSLAAPWNEQFF. The CDR3 DNA sequence: TGCGCCAGCAGCTTGGCGGCTCCCTGGAATGAGCAGTTCTTC.

CDR3 DNA sequence: TGCAGTGCACCGGGGGATGTCACAGATACGCAGTATTTT. This encodes CSAPGDVTDTQYF. The V gene is TRBV20-1, the J gene TRBJ2-3; maybe TRBD2 (6 bases). The CDR3 length is 13 residues. Trimming left V 6 bases short and J 2 bases short, with 12 bases between. CDR1 and CDR2 from the germline V gene are DFQATT and SNEGSKA (reference sequence).

This clonotype showed up many times. V usage is TRBV6-1 and J usage is TRBJ2-2; unclear D gene. In germline, CDR1 is MNHNS, CDR2 SASEGT. The ends were cut back, 8 bases at V and 0 bases at J, with 19 bases in the middle. The CDR3 contains 17 residues. This CDR3 is CASQRFSQHANTGELFF. Written as DNA, the CDR3 is TGTGCCAGCCAAAGGTTTTCGCAGCACGCGAACACCGGGGAGCTGTTTTTT.

This chain connects TRBV4-3 to TRBJ2-3, with a tentative D call TRBD1 (5 bases). Germline assignment: CDR1 LGHNA and CDR2 YSLEER. Trimming removed 4 bases from V and 6 bases from J, with 20 bases in between. This CDR3 spans 16 amino acids. CDR3 sequence (DNA): TGCGCCAGCAGCCCCGCTGGGGCTGGCCGCCGGGATACGCAGTATTTT. It codes for CASSPAGAGRRDTQYF.

This chain joins TRBV6-5 and TRBJ2-7; D ambiguous. V was trimmed by 6 bases and J by 6 bases, leaving 9 bases between them. Per germline, CDR1 MNHEY and CDR2 SVGAGI. CDR3 length: 11 residues. CDR3 nucleotide sequence: TGTGCCAGCAGACACGGTGTCGAGCAGTACTTC. This gives the protein CASRHGVEQYF.

This clonotype was recorded once. V usage is TRBV5-6 and J usage is TRBJ1-1; no firm D call. V lost 3 bases to trimming and J lost 9 bases, with 15 bases between them. The CDR3 has 13 amino acids. From germline, CDR1 is SGHDT and CDR2 YYEEEE. The CDR3 region is CASSWNRVGQAFF. In nucleotides, the CDR3 is TGTGCCAGCAGCTGGAACCGGGTAGGTCAAGCTTTCTTT. Based on the CDR3 plus reference TRBV5-6 and TRBJ1-1, the full variable domain is DAGVTQSPTHLIKTRGQQVTLRCSPKSGHDTVSWYQQALGQGPQFIFQYYEEEERQRGNFPDRFSGHQFPNYSSELNVNALLLGDSALYLCASSWNRVGQAFFGQGTRLTVV.

This clonotype was seen a few times. V is TRBV5-5 and J is TRBJ1-3, with 8 bases lining up with TRBD1. CDR3 size: 15 residues. CDR1 SGHKS and CDR2 YYEKEE come from the germline V gene (reference sequence). V was pared by 1 base and J by 3 bases, with 3 bases of the junction left unmatched. CDR3 in DNA: TGTGCCAGCAGCTTGACGACAGGGGTTGGAAACACCATATATTTT. Amino acids: CASSLTTGVGNTIYF.

This clonotype was observed a handful of times. V usage is TRBV5-1 and J usage is TRBJ1-2; 7 positions match TRBD1. V shed 4 bases and J 4 bases; nucleotides not matched to a gene: 13. CDR1 SGHRS and CDR2 YFSETQ come from the germline V gene. The CDR3 is 16 residues long. CDR3 loop: CASSPRQTGSVYGYTF. In nucleotides, the CDR3 is TGCGCCAGCAGCCCACGCCAGACAGGGAGTGTCTATGGCTACACCTTC.

This clonotype has only a few counts. The chain recombines TRBV20-1 with TRBJ2-7, with D perhaps TRBD1 (6 bases). CDR3 length equals 17 residues. In germline, CDR1 is DFQATT, CDR2 SNEGSKA (reference sequence). The V and J ends lost 5 bases and 0 bases respectively, with 23 bases between them. CDR3 nucleotide sequence: TGCAGTGCTGGACCGGTTTCAGGGGCTCTAAGCTCCTACGAGCAGTACTTC. Residues: CSAGPVSGALSSYEQYF.

The V gene is TRBV14, the J gene TRBJ2-5, with D perhaps assigned TRBD1 or TRBD2 (6 bases each). CDR1 and CDR2 (germline): SGHDN, FVKESK. Trimming took 4 bases from V and 9 from J, leaving 21 bases between them. This CDR3 is built from 15 residues. This CDR3 is CASSPTILEGVAQYF. The CDR3 DNA follows: TGTGCCAGCAGCCCAACAATACTGGAGGGGGTGGCCCAGTACTTC.

This clonotype showed up many times. V and J are TRBV29-1 and TRBJ2-5; D may be TRBD1 or TRBD2 (5 bases each). Deletions cut 4 bases from V and 5 bases from J, with 11 bases between. Per germline, CDR1 SQVTM and CDR2 ANQGSEA. The CDR3 has 12 amino acids. DNA of the CDR3: TGCAGCGTTGCGGGGTGGGGCGAGACCCAGTACTTC. Its translation: CSVAGWGETQYF.

There are a few counts of this clonotype. The chain recombines TRBV29-1 with TRBJ1-2; D is undetermined. This CDR3 has 14 amino acids. Per germline, CDR1 SQVTM and CDR2 ANQGSEA. Trimming cost V 0 bases and J 7 bases, with 15 bases left between them. CDR3 amino acids: CSVEDRVVGVGYTF. The CDR3 region has the DNA TGCAGCGTTGAAGATCGGGTGGTCGGGGTTGGCTACACCTTC.

This clonotype has more than one count but fewer than ten. The chain has TRBV5-6 and TRBJ2-7, with a weak D call TRBD1 (6 bases). The germline gives CDR1 SGHDT, CDR2 YYEEEE. The CDR3 contains 15 residues. V was clipped by 6 bases and J by 4 bases, with 20 bases between them. CDR3 in amino acids: CASIPETGISYEQYF. The CDR3 DNA follows: TGTGCCAGCATCCCCGAAACAGGGATTTCTTACGAGCAGTACTTC. The full variable domain, completed using reference TRBV5-6 and TRBJ2-7, is DAGVTQSPTHLIKTRGQQVTLRCSPKSGHDTVSWYQQALGQGPQFIFQYYEEEERQRGNFPDRFSGHQFPNYSSELNVNALLLGDSALYLCASIPETGISYEQYFGPGTRLTVT.

This clonotype was picked up one time. The chain joins TRBV27 to TRBJ2-2, with 7 positions matching TRBD1. After removal of 8 bases from V and 6 bases from J, the junction contained 9 bases not matched to a gene. The CDR3 contains 14 residues. Germline loops: CDR1 MNHEY, CDR2 SMNVEV (reference sequence). The CDR3 protein is CASSKQGRAGELFF. DNA of the CDR3: TGTGCCAGCTCCAAACAGGGGCGGGCCGGGGAGCTGTTTTTT.

About this clonotype: One base away lies a much larger clone, so this may be a sequencing read error. CDR3 DNA sequence: TGTGCCACCCTGGTAGCAGGGGCAGATACGCACTATTTT. This codes for CATLVAGADTHYF. The V call is TRBV12-3 or TRBV12-4, the J call TRBJ2-3, with D possibly TRBD1 on 6 matching bases. The CDR3 sequence is 13 residues long.

Only a few counts were recorded for this clonotype. This chain joins TRBV9 and TRBJ2-1; 9 nucleotides line up with TRBD2. From germline, CDR1 is SGDLS and CDR2 YYNGEE. Unmatched junction bases numbered 6, after V lost 5 bases and J lost 9 bases. This CDR3 comprises 13 residues. The CDR3 loop reads CASSSGLASEQFF. As DNA, the CDR3 is TGTGCCAGCAGTTCGGGACTAGCAAGTGAGCAGTTCTTC.

CDR3 DNA sequence: TGTGCCAGCAGCTTAGATAGCCTAGAGACCCAGTACTTC. The encoded protein is CASSLDSLETQYF. The rearrangement joins TRBV7-2 to TRBJ2-5; no reliable D call. The CDR3 spans 13 residues. Germline V gene data show CDR1 as SGHTA and CDR2 as FQGNSA. V lost 1 base and J 4 bases, leaving 7 bases between the germline ends.

This clonotype was counted many times. This sequence joins TRBV12-3 or TRBV12-4 and TRBJ1-2; D possibly corresponds to TRBD1 (5 bases). CDR3 length: 13 amino acids. Trimming pared 5 bases from V and 6 bases from J, leaving 13 bases between. CDR3 nucleotides: TGTGCCAGCAGTGAGCAGGGTGGGGATGGCTACACCTTC. Translating it yields CASSEQGGDGYTF.